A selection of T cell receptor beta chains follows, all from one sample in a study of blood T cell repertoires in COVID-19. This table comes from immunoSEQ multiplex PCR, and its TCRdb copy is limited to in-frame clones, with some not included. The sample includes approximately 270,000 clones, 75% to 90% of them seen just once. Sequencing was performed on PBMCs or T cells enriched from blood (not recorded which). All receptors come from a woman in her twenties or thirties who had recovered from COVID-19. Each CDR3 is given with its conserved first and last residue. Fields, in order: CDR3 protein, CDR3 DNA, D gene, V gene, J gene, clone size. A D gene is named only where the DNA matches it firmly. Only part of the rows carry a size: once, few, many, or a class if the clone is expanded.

CDR3aa: CAWIPQGTGSYEQYF; CDR3nt: TGTGCCTGGATCCCGCAAGGGACAGGCTCCTACGAGCAGTACTTC; d_gene: TRBD1; v_gene: TRBV30; j_gene: TRBJ2-7; abundance: -
CDR3aa: CASSPRSGNTYNEQFF; CDR3nt: TGTGCCAGCTCACCCCGGTCGGGGAACACCTACAATGAGCAGTTCTTC; d_gene: -; v_gene: TRBV18; j_gene: TRBJ2-1; abundance: -
CDR3aa: CASSLLDRVAGYTF; CDR3nt: TGTGCCAGCAGTTTGCTAGACAGGGTGGCTGGCTACACCTTC; d_gene: TRBD1; v_gene: TRBV28; j_gene: TRBJ1-2; abundance: -
CDR3aa: CASSYFGGQGYGYTF; CDR3nt: TGTGCCAGCAGTTACTTTGGGGGACAAGGCTATGGCTACACCTTC; d_gene: -; v_gene: TRBV6-5; j_gene: TRBJ1-2; abundance: -
CDR3aa: CATSRTGVATGELFF; CDR3nt: TGTGCCACCAGCAGGACAGGGGTGGCCACCGGGGAGCTGTTTTTT; d_gene: TRBD1; v_gene: TRBV15; j_gene: TRBJ2-2; abundance: -
CDR3aa: CASSEDLRGAEQYF; CDR3nt: TGTGCCAGCAGTGAAGATTTGCGGGGGGCCGAGCAGTACTTC; d_gene: TRBD2; v_gene: TRBV2; j_gene: TRBJ2-7; abundance: -
CDR3aa: CASSYSGQGNQPQHF; CDR3nt: TGTGCCAGCAGCTATTCCGGACAGGGGAATCAGCCCCAGCATTTT; d_gene: TRBD1; v_gene: TRBV7-2; j_gene: TRBJ1-5; abundance: -
CDR3aa: CASSQRSTSGSYEQYF; CDR3nt: TGCGCCAGCAGCCAAAGATCGACTAGCGGTTCCTACGAGCAGTACTTC; d_gene: TRBD2; v_gene: TRBV4-1; j_gene: TRBJ2-7; abundance: -
CDR3aa: CASSLTGNTEAFF; CDR3nt: TGTGCCAGCAGCCTCACGGGGAACACTGAAGCTTTCTTT; d_gene: -; v_gene: TRBV14; j_gene: TRBJ1-1; abundance: -
CDR3aa: CASSLNGAGENTIYF; CDR3nt: TGTGCCAGCAGCTTGAACGGGGCAGGGGAAAACACCATATATTTT; d_gene: -; v_gene: TRBV5-6; j_gene: TRBJ1-3; abundance: -
CDR3aa: CASSLLGGTNTEAFF; CDR3nt: TGTGCCAGCAGCTTATTAGGGGGAACGAACACTGAAGCTTTCTTT; d_gene: -; v_gene: TRBV7-8; j_gene: TRBJ1-1; abundance: -
CDR3aa: CASSLTADSNQPQHF; CDR3nt: TGTGCCAGCTCCCTGACAGCTGATAGCAATCAGCCCCAGCATTTT; d_gene: -; v_gene: TRBV18; j_gene: TRBJ1-5; abundance: -
CDR3aa: CATSRDWSAFYEAFF; CDR3nt: TGTGCCACCAGCAGAGATTGGTCCGCGTTCTATGAAGCTTTCTTT; d_gene: -; v_gene: TRBV15; j_gene: TRBJ1-1; abundance: few
CDR3aa: CASSQGLVRYEQYF; CDR3nt: TGTGCCAGCAGCCAAGGACTTGTGCGGTACGAGCAGTACTTC; d_gene: -; v_gene: TRBV3-1/TRBV3-2; j_gene: TRBJ2-7; abundance: -
CDR3aa: CASSETTSGGDNEQFF; CDR3nt: TGTGCCAGCAGTGAAACAACTAGCGGGGGGGACAATGAGCAGTTCTTC; d_gene: TRBD2; v_gene: TRBV2; j_gene: TRBJ2-1; abundance: -
CDR3aa: CASSIVTGQRFLNYGYTF; CDR3nt: TGTGCCAGTAGTATAGTGACGGGACAACGGTTCCTTAACTATGGCTACACCTTC; d_gene: -; v_gene: TRBV19; j_gene: TRBJ1-2; abundance: -
CDR3aa: CASSLRDRGYATNEKLFF; CDR3nt: TGTGCCAGCTCACTCCGGGACAGGGGGTATGCAACTAATGAAAAACTGTTTTTT; d_gene: TRBD1; v_gene: TRBV18; j_gene: TRBJ1-4; abundance: -
CDR3aa: CASSGSGTSGSEQFF; CDR3nt: TGTGCCAGCAGCGGATCCGGGACTAGCGGGAGTGAGCAGTTCTTC; d_gene: TRBD2; v_gene: TRBV9; j_gene: TRBJ2-1; abundance: -
CDR3aa: CASSLRTYNEQFF; CDR3nt: TGTGCCAGCAGCCTCCGTACCTACAATGAGCAGTTCTTC; d_gene: -; v_gene: TRBV7-8; j_gene: TRBJ2-1; abundance: -
CDR3aa: CASSLAEGTRIMYEQYF; CDR3nt: TGCGCCAGCAGCTTGGCGGAAGGGACTCGTATCATGTACGAGCAGTACTTC; d_gene: -; v_gene: TRBV5-1; j_gene: TRBJ2-7; abundance: -
CDR3aa: CATLSRGQQETQYF; CDR3nt: TGTGCCACTCTCTCCCGTGGGCAGCAAGAGACCCAGTACTTC; d_gene: -; v_gene: TRBV27; j_gene: TRBJ2-5; abundance: -
CDR3aa: CASRTQRESSYEQYF; CDR3nt: TGTGCCAGCAGGACCCAGCGGGAAAGCTCCTACGAGCAGTACTTC; d_gene: TRBD2; v_gene: TRBV6-6; j_gene: TRBJ2-7; abundance: -
CDR3aa: CASRSTGLNTEAFF; CDR3nt: TGCGCCAGCAGGTCAACAGGGCTGAACACTGAAGCTTTCTTT; d_gene: -; v_gene: TRBV5-1; j_gene: TRBJ1-1; abundance: -
CDR3aa: CASSGVAGGDNEQFF; CDR3nt: TGCGCCAGCAGTGGGGTAGCGGGAGGAGACAATGAGCAGTTCTTC; d_gene: TRBD2; v_gene: TRBV10-1; j_gene: TRBJ2-1; abundance: -
CDR3aa: CATSSLRGGEQYF; CDR3nt: TGTGCCACCAGCAGCCTAAGGGGGGGCGAGCAGTACTTC; d_gene: -; v_gene: TRBV15; j_gene: TRBJ2-7; abundance: once
CDR3aa: CASSLGTGDGYTF; CDR3nt: TGTGCCAGCAGCTTAGGGACAGGGGACGGCTACACCTTC; d_gene: TRBD1; v_gene: TRBV7-2; j_gene: TRBJ1-2; abundance: -
CDR3aa: CASSPTAGGPGTGELFF; CDR3nt: TGTGCCAGCAGCCCGACGGCAGGGGGCCCGGGTACCGGGGAGCTGTTTTTT; d_gene: TRBD1; v_gene: TRBV7-9; j_gene: TRBJ2-2; abundance: once
CDR3aa: CASRPERTSGNTIYF; CDR3nt: TGCGCCAGCAGACCCGAGCGGACCTCTGGAAACACCATATATTTT; d_gene: -; v_gene: TRBV4-1; j_gene: TRBJ1-3; abundance: -
CDR3aa: CASSYYRGLESPLHF; CDR3nt: TGCGCCAGCAGCTACTACAGGGGGCTTGAGTCACCCCTCCACTTT; d_gene: TRBD1; v_gene: TRBV5-1; j_gene: TRBJ1-6; abundance: -
CDR3aa: CASSPGLAKDHEQYF; CDR3nt: TGCGCCAGCAGCCCGGGACTAGCGAAGGACCACGAGCAGTACTTC; d_gene: TRBD2; v_gene: TRBV4-1; j_gene: TRBJ2-7; abundance: -
CDR3aa: CASSQSGTGSYNEQFF; CDR3nt: TGTGCCAGCAGCCAATCCGGGACTGGCTCCTACAATGAGCAGTTCTTC; d_gene: -; v_gene: TRBV3-1/TRBV3-2; j_gene: TRBJ2-1; abundance: once
CDR3aa: CASTFRGNYGYTF; CDR3nt: TGTGCCAGTACCTTCCGGGGTAACTATGGCTACACCTTC; d_gene: -; v_gene: TRBV5-5; j_gene: TRBJ1-2; abundance: once
CDR3aa: CASSPPAEYGYTF; CDR3nt: TGTGCCAGCTCACCACCGGCGGAATATGGCTACACCTTC; d_gene: -; v_gene: TRBV18; j_gene: TRBJ1-2; abundance: -
CDR3aa: CASSLYTSGGSYNEQFF; CDR3nt: TGTGCCAGCAGCCTGTATACTAGCGGGGGGTCCTACAATGAGCAGTTCTTC; d_gene: TRBD2; v_gene: TRBV3-1/TRBV3-2; j_gene: TRBJ2-1; abundance: -
CDR3aa: CASSSVAGEQYF; CDR3nt: TGCGCCAGCAGCTCGGTAGCGGGCGAGCAGTACTTC; d_gene: TRBD2; v_gene: TRBV5-1; j_gene: TRBJ2-7; abundance: -
CDR3aa: CASSLSLGLAGDEQFF; CDR3nt: TGTGCCAGCAGCTTATCCCTCGGACTAGCGGGAGATGAGCAGTTCTTC; d_gene: TRBD2; v_gene: TRBV7-9; j_gene: TRBJ2-1; abundance: -
CDR3aa: CASSLEGQGVTEAFF; CDR3nt: TGTGCCAGCAGCTTAGAGGGACAAGGGGTGACTGAAGCTTTCTTT; d_gene: -; v_gene: TRBV7-2; j_gene: TRBJ1-1; abundance: -
CDR3aa: CASSLGQGNTEAFF; CDR3nt: TGTGCCAGCAGCTTGGGACAAGGGAACACTGAAGCTTTCTTT; d_gene: -; v_gene: TRBV7-9; j_gene: TRBJ1-1; abundance: -
CDR3aa: CASSLERGRDRSYNEQFF; CDR3nt: TGTGCCAGCAGCCTAGAAAGGGGGCGGGACCGTTCCTACAATGAGCAGTTCTTC; d_gene: -; v_gene: TRBV3-1/TRBV3-2; j_gene: TRBJ2-1; abundance: once
CDR3aa: CASSSSGVGANVLTF; CDR3nt: TGTGCCAGCAGTTCCTCAGGGGTAGGGGCCAACGTCCTGACTTTC; d_gene: -; v_gene: TRBV2; j_gene: TRBJ2-6; abundance: -
CDR3aa: CASGLVRGGRYFYEQYF; CDR3nt: TGTGCTAGTGGTTTGGTACGAGGGGGCAGGTACTTCTACGAGCAGTACTTC; d_gene: TRBD1; v_gene: TRBV12-5; j_gene: TRBJ2-7; abundance: -
CDR3aa: CASSDGGGWTGELFF; CDR3nt: TGCGCCAGCAGTGACGGCGGGGGTTGGACCGGGGAGCTGTTTTTT; d_gene: TRBD2; v_gene: TRBV5-1; j_gene: TRBJ2-2; abundance: -
CDR3aa: CASSLRGLDTEAFF; CDR3nt: TGCGCCAGCAGCTTGCGGGGTTTGGACACTGAAGCTTTCTTT; d_gene: -; v_gene: TRBV5-1; j_gene: TRBJ1-1; abundance: -
CDR3aa: CASSQNPAGAETQYF; CDR3nt: TGCGCCAGCAGCCAAAACCCCGCGGGGGCGGAGACCCAGTACTTC; d_gene: -; v_gene: TRBV4-1; j_gene: TRBJ2-5; abundance: once
CDR3aa: CSGGTGIGYTF; CDR3nt: TGCAGCGGCGGGACAGGGATTGGCTACACCTTC; d_gene: TRBD1; v_gene: TRBV29-1; j_gene: TRBJ1-2; abundance: -
CDR3aa: CAWSLPGNTIYF; CDR3nt: TGTGCCTGGAGCCTTCCCGGGAACACCATATATTTT; d_gene: -; v_gene: TRBV30; j_gene: TRBJ1-3; abundance: -
CDR3aa: CASSPKPTDNYGYTF; CDR3nt: TGCGCCAGCAGCCCTAAACCCACAGATAACTATGGCTACACCTTC; d_gene: -; v_gene: TRBV4-1; j_gene: TRBJ1-2; abundance: -
CDR3aa: CSVADRDTFGDTEAFF; CDR3nt: TGCAGCGTTGCGGACAGGGATACTTTTGGGGACACTGAAGCTTTCTTT; d_gene: TRBD1; v_gene: TRBV29-1; j_gene: TRBJ1-1; abundance: -
CDR3aa: CASSRVGTSAYEQYF; CDR3nt: TGTGCCAGCAGCCGAGTGGGGACTAGCGCCTACGAGCAGTACTTC; d_gene: TRBD2; v_gene: TRBV2; j_gene: TRBJ2-7; abundance: -
CDR3aa: CASSAQGWSGANVLTF; CDR3nt: TGCGCCAGCAGCGCACAGGGTTGGTCTGGGGCCAACGTCCTGACTTTC; d_gene: -; v_gene: TRBV5-1; j_gene: TRBJ2-6; abundance: -
CDR3aa: CASSWGRGGYEAFF; CDR3nt: TGTGCCAGCAGCTGGGGACGGGGGGGATATGAAGCTTTCTTT; d_gene: -; v_gene: TRBV5-4; j_gene: TRBJ1-1; abundance: -
CDR3aa: CASSRNRVGKYEQYF; CDR3nt: TGTGCCAGCAGTCGAAACAGGGTTGGGAAATACGAGCAGTACTTC; d_gene: -; v_gene: TRBV7-2; j_gene: TRBJ2-7; abundance: once